There are a few counts of the clone carrying this TCR beta chain. Its antigen is not identified. Germline trimming cut 0 bases from V and 6 bases from J; bases unmatched to any gene: 2. Germline V CDR1 and CDR2: SGDLS, YYNGEE. The CDR3 is made up of 15 amino acids. These data originate in a study of beta chain features in type 1 diabetes. cDNA synthesis used the whole RNA isolate, giving expressed TCRB sequences. Mean read depth for naive, central memory and regulatory T cell samples was around 3.5 million reads. Here immunoSEQ multiplex PCR was the method, and the copy in TCRdb shows in-frame clones only, minus some. Here the sample spans around 710,000 clones, roughly 12% being singletons. Study-wide results and limits: cDNA sequencing could over-represent cells with high TCR expression. Type 1 diabetes patients had moderately but significantly shorter TCRB CDR3s in all four CD4+ subsets.

This sequence originates from a man aged 25-40 years with type 1 diabetes. Source material: naive CD4+ T cells from blood. V gene TRBV9 combines with J gene TRBJ2-1, with 11 bases fitting TRBD1. The CDR3 protein is CASSVAGTGGNEQFF. CDR3 nucleotides: TGTGCCAGCAGCGTAGCTGGGACAGGGGGCAATGAGCAGTTCTTC.